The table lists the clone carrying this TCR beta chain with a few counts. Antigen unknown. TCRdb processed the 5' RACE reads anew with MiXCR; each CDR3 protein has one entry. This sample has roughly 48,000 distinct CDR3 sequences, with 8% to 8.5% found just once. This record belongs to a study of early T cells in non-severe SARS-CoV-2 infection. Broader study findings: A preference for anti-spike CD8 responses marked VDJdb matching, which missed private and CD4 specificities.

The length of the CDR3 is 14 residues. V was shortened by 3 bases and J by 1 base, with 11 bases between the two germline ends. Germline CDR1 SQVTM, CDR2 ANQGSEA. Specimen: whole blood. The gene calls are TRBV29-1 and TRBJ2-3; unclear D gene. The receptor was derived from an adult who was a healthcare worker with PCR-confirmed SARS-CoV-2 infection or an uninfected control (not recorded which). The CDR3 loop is CSVESQARTDTQYF. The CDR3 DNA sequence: TGCAGCGTTGAGAGTCAGGCGCGCACAGATACGCAGTATTTT.